This TCR beta chain was sequenced during a study of blood T cell repertoires in COVID-19. Background on the study: Both acute and convalescent COVID-19 samples were obtained from the United States, Italy and Spain.

V trimming: 0 bases; J trimming: 3 bases; junction bases outside the gene matches: 9. Per germline, CDR1 GTSNPN and CDR2 SVGIG (reference sequence). The CDR3 extends over 17 amino acids. Authors' processing steps: Amplified reference gene primers provided the basis for estimating nucleated cell counts. The data were produced by immunoSEQ multiplex PCR, yet TCRdb's version contains in-frame clones alone and is incomplete. V, J and clone size were drawn from that table, and D and trimming were deduced from the DNA. The table includes about 380,000 clones, about 88% detected once. Specimen: PBMCs or T cells enriched from blood (not recorded which). The TCR was taken from a woman younger than 30 who had recovered from COVID-19. This chain links TRBV30 with TRBJ1-2; 11 bases map to TRBD1. The CDR3 DNA reads as TGTGCCTGGAGTGTACTTTGGACAGGGGGCGACGACTATGGCTACACCTTC. It encodes CAWSVLWTGGDDYGYTF.